Included here is one T cell receptor (beta chain) sequence, with context. Amplification of ligated cDNA took four PCR rounds with SP2 and nested alpha and beta constant primers. From the UMI-ligation and nested PCR reads, TCRdb called clonotypes with MiXCR, one entry per CDR3 protein. This table has under 25,000 distinct CDR3 sequences, roughly 6% appearing once. Indicated treatment: skin biopsy from PPD injection site in Mantoux-positive individual. TCR cDNA received a 3' ligated oligonucleotide that carried a UMI. This sample was included in a study of naive and memory T cell subsets. The CDR3 is 15 amino acids. The J segment lost 1 base and the V segment lost 7 bases, leaving 6 bases of the junction unmatched. Germline-derived CDR1 and CDR2 are MNHEY and SMNVEV (reference sequence).

The TCR sequence derives from an adult in good health. Source: skin, taken from a tuberculin skin test site. V and J are TRBV27 and TRBJ2-2; TRBD1 matches at 7 bases. CDR3 nucleotides: TGTGCCAGCAACCCACAGGGGCGGAACACCGGGGAGCTGTTTTTT. It translates to CASNPQGRNTGELFF.